The rows below give T cell receptor beta chains drawn from one sample of a study of technical replicates of blood from a few donors. Profiling relied on immunoSEQ multiplex PCR, and the TCRdb table lists in-frame clones only, not all of them. The table lists tens of thousands of clones, more than 90% of them singletons. The sequencing sample was made of PBMCs. The receptors derive from a human donor in good health. Some clones in this sample may be carry-over from other donors' samples. Both conserved end residues are part of each CDR3. D genes are given only for firm matches. Size tells how often a clone was seen (once, few, many) or the class of an expanded clone, and some rows leave it out.

TGTGCCATCACGGCGGACAGGGAAACAGATACGCAGTATTTT,CAITADRETDTQYF,TRBV10-3,many,TRBD1,TRBJ2-3
TGTGCCAGCAAACTTCAGGGGGTCTCTGGAAACACCATATATTTT,CASKLQGVSGNTIYF,TRBV6-5,-,TRBD1,TRBJ1-3
TGTGCCAGCAGCTTAGGACAGGGGGTGACATACAATGAGCAGTTCTTC,CASSLGQGVTYNEQFF,TRBV7-2,-,TRBD1,TRBJ2-1
TGTGCCAGCAGAGCGGGGGGCAGGAATGAGCAGTTCTTC,CASRAGGRNEQFF,TRBV6-5,-,TRBD2,TRBJ2-1
TGTGCCAGCAGCTTCACCCGACTCTCAGATACGCAGTATTTT,CASSFTRLSDTQYF,TRBV7-2,-,-,TRBJ2-3
TGCGCCAGCAGCTTGGAGGGATCAGGGTACGAGACCCAGTACTTC,CASSLEGSGYETQYF,TRBV5-1,-,-,TRBJ2-5
TGCGCCAGCAGCCCCCCGGGCAATGAGCAGTTCTTC,CASSPPGNEQFF,TRBV5-1,-,-,TRBJ2-1
TGCAGTGGGGCCGATCAAGAGACCCAGTACTTC,CSGADQETQYF,TRBV20-1,-,-,TRBJ2-5
TGTGCCAGCAGCTTAACGAGTGAACCCACAGATACGCAGTATTTT,CASSLTSEPTDTQYF,TRBV7-9,-,-,TRBJ2-3
TGTGCCAGCAGAGACCGGGACTCACGGGAGACCCAGTACTTC,CASRDRDSRETQYF,TRBV6-6,-,-,TRBJ2-5
TGTGCCAGCAGTTTACTACTAGCGGAGAACTACGAGCAGTACTTC,CASSLLLAENYEQYF,TRBV5-5,-,TRBD2,TRBJ2-7
TGTGCCAGCAGCTTACCCAGGGTTCCGGGTGAGCAGTTCTTC,CASSLPRVPGEQFF,TRBV7-8,once,-,TRBJ2-1
TGTGCCAGCAGCCTTGGGCGGGAGCGGTTGGCAGATACGCAGTATTTT,CASSLGRERLADTQYF,TRBV5-4,-,TRBD2,TRBJ2-3
TGCGCCAGCAGCCAAGATGTGCTAGCGGGGTGGGATACGCAGTATTTT,CASSQDVLAGWDTQYF,TRBV4-1,-,TRBD2,TRBJ2-3
TGCGCCAGCAGCGGACAGGGAACAGATACGCAGTATTTT,CASSGQGTDTQYF,TRBV5-1,once,TRBD1,TRBJ2-3
TGTGCCAGCTCACCTGACAGGGGCTATGGCTACACCTTC,CASSPDRGYGYTF,TRBV18,few,TRBD1,TRBJ1-2
TGTGCCAGCTCACCACCAGGGGGCGCCTATGGCTACACCTTC,CASSPPGGAYGYTF,TRBV18,-,TRBD1,TRBJ1-2
TGTGCCAGCAGCCCAATCCAGGGGAAAGGGGGCTATGGCTACACCTTC,CASSPIQGKGGYGYTF,TRBV11-2,-,-,TRBJ1-2
TGTGCAAGTCGCTTAGAACGGGAGACTCATGAGCAGTTCTTC,CASRLERETHEQFF,TRBV12-2,-,-,TRBJ2-1
TGTGCCAGCAGCTTGGTCCCGGGGGGCCTAAACAATGAGCAGTTCTTC,CASSLVPGGLNNEQFF,TRBV5-6,-,-,TRBJ2-1
TGCGCCAGCAGCTCGGGACAGGGAAAAAACATTCAGTACTTC,CASSSGQGKNIQYF,TRBV4-3,-,TRBD1,TRBJ2-4
TGTGCCTGGAGCGCGACAGGGTTCAGGTCACCCCTCCACTTT,CAWSATGFRSPLHF,TRBV30,-,TRBD1,TRBJ1-6
TGTGCCTGGAGCCGCGAGGGGAACACTGAAGCTTTCTTT,CAWSREGNTEAFF,TRBV30,-,-,TRBJ1-1
TGTGCCAGCAGCTTGGTAGCGGGACGGGAGACCCAGTACTTC,CASSLVAGRETQYF,TRBV7-2,-,TRBD2,TRBJ2-5
TGTGCCAGCTCGCAAACAGGGGAAGGGAACACTGAAGCTTTCTTT,CASSQTGEGNTEAFF,TRBV18,-,TRBD1,TRBJ1-1
TGCGCCAGCAGCTTCTCTAGCGGGGGGAGAGGAGAGACCCAGTACTTC,CASSFSSGGRGETQYF,TRBV5-1,-,TRBD2,TRBJ2-5
TGCGCCAGCAGCTTTACTAGCGGGAGTTACGAGCAGTACTTC,CASSFTSGSYEQYF,TRBV5-1,once,TRBD2,TRBJ2-7
TGTGCCAGCAGCCAAGAGGGCAGAACCTATGGCTACACCTTC,CASSQEGRTYGYTF,TRBV4-2,-,-,TRBJ1-2
TGTGCCAGCACTATCGGGGGGAGAGAAGCTTTCTTT,CASTIGGREAFF,TRBV5-4,-,-,TRBJ1-1
TGTGCCAGCAGCTTACGGGGGGCCTACTACAATGAGCAGTTCTTC,CASSLRGAYYNEQFF,TRBV7-2,once,-,TRBJ2-1
TGTGCCAGTAGTTTGGGACAGGGCAATCAGCCCCAGCATTTT,CASSLGQGNQPQHF,TRBV19,once,TRBD1,TRBJ1-5
TGCGCCAGCAGCCAGACAGCCGTGGATGAAGATACGCAGTATTTT,CASSQTAVDEDTQYF,TRBV4-3,-,-,TRBJ2-3
TGTGCCAGCCCCACCTCAGACAGTTTTAATTCACCCCTCCACTTT,CASPTSDSFNSPLHF,TRBV6-1,once,-,TRBJ1-6
TGTGCCAGCAGCCTCCAGGACGGGAGGACTGAAGCTTTCTTT,CASSLQDGRTEAFF,TRBV7-6,-,-,TRBJ1-1
TGTGCCATCGGCGAACAGGGGGCAGGAGAGACCCAGTACTTC,CAIGEQGAGETQYF,TRBV10-3,-,TRBD1,TRBJ2-5
TGTGCCAGCAGATTACAGGGGGCCGTACCCTCCTACGAGCAGTACTTC,CASRLQGAVPSYEQYF,TRBV7-8,-,TRBD1,TRBJ2-7
TGTGCCAGTAGGAAGCGGGGGCAAGCCACAGATACGCAGTATTTT,CASRKRGQATDTQYF,TRBV19,-,TRBD2,TRBJ2-3
TGCGCCAGCAGCTTGGTCGGGAGCTCCTATAATTCACCCCTCCACTTT,CASSLVGSSYNSPLHF,TRBV5-1,-,-,TRBJ1-6
TGCGCCAGCAGTGATGGTCAGGGTTCTGAGGCTTTCTTT,CASSDGQGSEAFF,TRBV10-1,-,-,TRBJ1-1
TGTGCCAGCTCACCAGGGACAGGGGACACTGAAGCTTTCTTT,CASSPGTGDTEAFF,TRBV18,-,TRBD1,TRBJ1-1
TGTGCCAGCTCACCAAGTCGGAACAGGGTCGACGAGCAGTACTTC,CASSPSRNRVDEQYF,TRBV18,-,-,TRBJ2-7